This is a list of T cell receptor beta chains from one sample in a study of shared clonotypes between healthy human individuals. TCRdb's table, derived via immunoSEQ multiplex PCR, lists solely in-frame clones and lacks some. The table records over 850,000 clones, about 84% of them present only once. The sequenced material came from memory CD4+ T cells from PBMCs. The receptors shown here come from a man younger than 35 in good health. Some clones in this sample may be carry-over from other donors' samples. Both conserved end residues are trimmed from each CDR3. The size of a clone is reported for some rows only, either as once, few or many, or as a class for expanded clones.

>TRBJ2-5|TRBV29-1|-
SAGGRGEQETQY
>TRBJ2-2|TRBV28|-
ASRTAGGQNTGELF
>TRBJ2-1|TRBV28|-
ASSFSSGRNNEQF
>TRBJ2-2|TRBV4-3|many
ASSPQGGLGELF
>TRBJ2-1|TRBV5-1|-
ASSLDRSYNEQF
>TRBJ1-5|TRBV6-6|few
ASSYSNSGQPQH
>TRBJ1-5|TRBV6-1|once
ASSEGQGLHQPQH
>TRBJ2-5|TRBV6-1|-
ASSKREQETQY
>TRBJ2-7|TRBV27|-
ASSLWWSSSSYEQY
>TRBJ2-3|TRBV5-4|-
ASSNPGTPSTDTQY